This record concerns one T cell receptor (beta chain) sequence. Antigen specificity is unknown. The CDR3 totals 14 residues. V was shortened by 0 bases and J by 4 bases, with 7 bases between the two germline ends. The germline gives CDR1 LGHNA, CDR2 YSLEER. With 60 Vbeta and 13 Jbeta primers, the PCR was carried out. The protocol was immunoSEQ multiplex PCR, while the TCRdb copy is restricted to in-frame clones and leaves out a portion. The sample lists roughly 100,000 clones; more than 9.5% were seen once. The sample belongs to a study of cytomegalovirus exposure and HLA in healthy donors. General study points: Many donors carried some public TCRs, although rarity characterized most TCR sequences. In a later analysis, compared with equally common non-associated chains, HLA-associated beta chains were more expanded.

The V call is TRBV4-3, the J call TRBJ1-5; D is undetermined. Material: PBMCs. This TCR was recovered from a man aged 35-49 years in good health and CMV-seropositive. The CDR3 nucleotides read TGCGCCAGCAGCCAAGAAGGAGGGAATCAGCCCCAGCATTTT. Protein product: CASSQEGGNQPQHF.